One and the same sample provided the 13 T cell receptor beta chains below, sequenced in a study of CXCR3-negative and CXCR3-positive naive CD8 T cells. Notes on the study in general: CXCR3-expressing naive cells carried TRB CDR3s more hydrophobic than those of CXCR3-negative naive cells.

It was by 5' RACE with UMI labels that the TRB cDNA libraries were prepared. From the 5' RACE reads, TCRdb lists one entry per CDR3 protein and no DNA. The sample table sets out some 120,000 distinct CDR3 sequences. Which antigens these TCRs recognize remains unknown. Sequenced input: naive CXCR3+ CD8+ T cells from blood. The subset was: CD45RO-CCR7+CD27+CD95- naive CD8+ T cells expressing CXCR3 (TNR3+). Receptors originate from a human donor in good health. Some clones in this sample may be carry-over from other donors' samples.

The rearrangement links TRBV29-1 to TRBJ1-1. Looked up from germline, CDR1 is SQVTM and CDR2 is ANQGSEA. This CDR3 is 12 amino acids long. CDR3 in amino acids: CSVEEVGTEAFF.

V gene TRBV27 combines with J gene TRBJ2-1; the D gene TCRdb calls, TRBD2, cannot be checked with no DNA. Germline loops: CDR1 MNHEY, CDR2 SMNVEV (reference sequence). CDR3 length: 15 residues. CDR3: CASSFSGLAYNEQFF.

The CDR3 loop is CSVGGQGNTGELFF. This chain connects TRBV29-1 to TRBJ2-2; there is no DNA to check the TCRdb D call of TRBD1. The CDR3 extends over 14 amino acids. Germline V gene lookup returns CDR1 SQVTM and CDR2 ANQGSEA.

The CDR3 reads CASSYSMGTNTGELFF. The rearrangement joins TRBV6-5 to TRBJ2-2. This CDR3 has 16 amino acids. Germline V gives CDR1 MNHEY, CDR2 SVGAGI.

The V call is TRBV20-1, the J call TRBJ2-7; TCRdb lists TRBD2, though no DNA is available to test this call. The CDR3 totals 13 residues. Germline-derived CDR1 and CDR2 are DFQATT and SNEGSKA (reference sequence). CDR3 residues: CSARDASGYEQYF.

This chain joins TRBV7-9 and TRBJ2-5; TCRdb returns TRBD2, unconfirmable since there is no DNA. Per the germline V gene, CDR1 is SEHNR and CDR2 is FQNEAQ (reference sequence). CDR3 size: 15 residues. CDR3 residues: CASSSLAGLEETQYF.

This rearrangement joins TRBV2 to TRBJ2-7. The germline gives CDR1 SNHLY, CDR2 FYNNEI. The CDR3 covers 11 residues. The CDR3 sequence: CASSSSYEQYF.

The chain is built from TRBV11-2 and TRBJ2-1; TCRdb reports TRBD1, a call that lacks DNA to check it against. This CDR3 contains 15 residues. Germline V gene lookup returns CDR1 SGHAT and CDR2 FQNNGV. The CDR3 region is CASSFLTGGGNEQFF.

The rearrangement joins TRBV2 to TRBJ2-1; TCRdb outputs TRBD2, but without DNA this stays unchecked. The CDR3 is 17 amino acids. CDR1 and CDR2 from the germline V gene are SNHLY and FYNNEI. Here the CDR3 reads CASSAAGALAPHNEQFF.

The chain links TRBV27 to TRBJ2-7; the D gene TCRdb calls, TRBD1, cannot be checked with no DNA. CDR1 is MNHEY, CDR2 SMNVEV, per germline (reference sequence). This CDR3 has 16 residues. The CDR3 spells CASSLRGTGLSYEQYF.

The chain employs TRBV5-6 and TRBJ1-1. Germline lookup yields CDR1 SGHDT and CDR2 YYEEEE. This CDR3 region has 15 residues. The CDR3 is CASSSVDGPNTEAFF.

V is TRBV20-1 and J is TRBJ2-3; TCRdb's assignment of TRBD2 cannot be checked, as there is no DNA. Germline CDR1 DFQATT, CDR2 SNEGSKA (reference sequence). The CDR3 loop spans 12 amino acids. This CDR3 is CSARGRTDTQYF.

The chain carries TRBV5-6 and TRBJ1-5. The CDR3 length is 16 residues. From germline, CDR1 is SGHDT and CDR2 YYEEEE. This chain's CDR3 is CASSLGVSYSNQPQHF.